Listed below are T cell receptor beta chains from one sample, sequenced in a study of cytomegalovirus exposure and HLA in healthy donors. Clones were sequenced by immunoSEQ multiplex PCR, and TCRdb holds only the in-frame ones, with some missing. Among about 160,000 clones, around three quarters were seen once, and the ten largest hold under 2%. Specimen: PBMCs. These receptors originate from a man between 40 and 49 years old in good health and CMV-seronegative. Each CDR3 is given with its conserved first and last residue. The D gene is left open where the match is weak. Clone size is given for some rows only: seen once, a few or many times, or a class if the clone is expanded.

D	size	V	CDR3
TRBD1	-	TRBV28	CASSLGRGQGYTF
-	-	TRBV30	CAWSEGFSGNTIYF
-	-	TRBV11-2	CASSNYEQYF
TRBD2	once	TRBV27	CATRRGAYEQYF
TRBD2	-	TRBV7-9	CASSLLAANEQFF
TRBD1	-	TRBV29-1	CSVAPSYDRGLDYTF
TRBD2	-	TRBV4-1	CASSQAPGLASVSQFF
-	-	TRBV5-6	CASSGAGTRFTDTQYF
-	-	TRBV6-6	CASILGATNEKLFF
-	-	TRBV7-2	CASSLVGPGPEPQHF
TRBD1	-	TRBV7-9	CASSRITPGQGNIQYF
TRBD2	-	TRBV7-9	CSSSFTSGLYNEQFF
-	few	TRBV13	CASSSRWGLGYEQYF
TRBD2	-	TRBV6-5	CASSSGLAEYEQYF
-	-	TRBV27	CASSLRGSPLSYEQYF